Each of the 18 T cell receptor beta chains below was sequenced from the same sample in a study of blood T cell repertoires in COVID-19. Assay: immunoSEQ multiplex PCR; the TCRdb copy retains only in-frame clones and omits some. The sample includes under 350,000 clones, about nine tenths of them seen just once. Sequencing was carried out using PBMCs or T cells enriched from blood (not recorded which). These receptors all come from a man in his sixties who had recovered from COVID-19.

The chain is built from TRBV7-8 and TRBJ2-1; a weak D match, TRBD2 (6 bases). The CDR3 covers 19 residues. V was trimmed by 2 bases and J by 0 bases, leaving 20 bases between them. Per the germline V gene, CDR1 is SGHVS and CDR2 is FQNEAQ. The CDR3 coding sequence is TGTGCCAGCAGCTTAACTAGCAACCCCACGGCTAGCTCCTACAATGAGCAGTTCTTC. Protein: CASSLTSNPTASSYNEQFF.

The rearrangement links TRBV10-1 to TRBJ1-5; TRBD1 matches 8 bases. With 5 bases clipped from V and 4 bases from J, the junction kept 7 bases outside the gene matches. The CDR3 loop spans 15 amino acids. The germline gives CDR1 WNHNN, CDR2 SYGVQD (reference sequence). The chain's CDR3 is CASSQGQAFNQPQHF. The CDR3, as DNA: TGCGCCAGCAGTCAGGGACAGGCATTTAATCAGCCCCAGCATTTT.

The chain employs TRBV28 and TRBJ2-6; D is uncertain. The CDR3 loop spans 17 amino acids. Germline V gene data show CDR1 as MDHEN and CDR2 as SYDVKM. V was cut by 2 bases and J by 0 bases, with 11 bases left in between. The CDR3 protein is CASSLPIRVSGANVLTF. The CDR3 nucleotides are TGTGCCAGCAGTTTACCAATACGGGTCTCTGGGGCCAACGTCCTGACTTTC.

The gene calls are TRBV30 and TRBJ2-1; TRBD1 matches at 7 bases. The V gene end was trimmed by 6 bases and the J gene end by 9 bases; junction bases not matched to a gene: 5. There are 11 residues in the CDR3. CDR1 and CDR2 (germline): GTSNPN, SVGIG (reference sequence). The CDR3, as DNA: TGTGCCTGCTTCACAGGGGTTGAGCAGTTCTTC. As protein: CACFTGVEQFF.

This chain links TRBV4-3 with TRBJ1-3; no firm D call. Germline lookup yields CDR1 LGHNA and CDR2 YSLEER. With 0 bases removed from V and 0 bases from J, the gap between germline ends came to 9 bases. CDR3 length: 16 amino acids. The CDR3 protein is CASSQDLARSGNTIYF. The DNA of the CDR3 is TGCGCCAGCAGCCAAGATCTAGCTCGCTCTGGAAACACCATATATTTT.

This sequence joins TRBV19 and TRBJ1-5; possibly TRBD1 for D (5 bases). Germline lookup yields CDR1 LNHDA and CDR2 SQIVND (reference sequence). The CDR3 consists of 13 residues. V gave up 5 bases and J gave up 7 bases, with 12 bases separating them. The CDR3 bases are TGTGCCAGTAGTGACGTAAAGGGGCAGCCCCAGCATTTT. This translates into CASSDVKGQPQHF.

The genes are TRBV5-1 and TRBJ2-3; 14 bases are a match to TRBD2. The CDR3 runs 16 residues. The V segment lost 3 bases and the J segment 4 bases; nucleotides outside the gene matches: 4. The V gene's germline CDR1 is SGHRS and CDR2 YFSETQ. CDR3 protein: CASSSGLAGVADTQYF. The CDR3 DNA reads as TGCGCCAGCAGCTCGGGACTAGCGGGAGTCGCAGATACGCAGTATTTT.

V is TRBV9 and J is TRBJ2-1, with 12 bases identical to TRBD2. This CDR3 has 18 amino acids. V trimming: 4 bases; J trimming: 0 bases; junction bases outside the gene matches: 8. CDR1 and CDR2 from the germline V gene are SGDLS and YYNGEE. CDR3 DNA sequence: TGTGCCAGCAGCCCGACTCTAGCGGGGGGGAGCTCCTACAATGAGCAGTTCTTC. Amino acid sequence: CASSPTLAGGSSYNEQFF. Drawing the rest from reference TRBV9 and TRBJ2-1, the complete variable domain is DSGVTQTPKHLITATGQRVTLRCSPRSGDLSVYWYQQSLDQGLQFLIQYYNGEERAKGNILERFSAQQFPDLHSELNLSSLELGDSALYFCASSPTLAGGSSYNEQFFGPGTRLTVL.

The chain recombines TRBV7-9 with TRBJ1-5; 9 nucleotides agree with TRBD1. V was clipped by 1 base and J by 4 bases; unmatched bases: 2. Per germline, CDR1 SEHNR and CDR2 FQNEAQ (reference sequence). The CDR3 spans 15 residues. The CDR3 region has the DNA TGTGCCAGCAGCTTAGAGACAGGGGGAAATCAGCCCCAGCATTTT. Its protein product is CASSLETGGNQPQHF.

J is TRBJ2-7 and V is TRBV10-3; D is possibly TRBD1 (7 bases). Germline CDR1 reads ENHRY; CDR2 reads SYGVKD. Trimming stripped 0 bases from V and 4 bases from J, with 13 bases between. The CDR3 is made up of 15 amino acids. In DNA, the CDR3 is TGTGCCATCAGTGAGTCGGGGGGACAGAGATACGAGCAGTACTTC. Its translation is CAISESGGQRYEQYF.

In nucleotides, the CDR3 is TGCGCCAGCAGCCAAGTCGCTAGCGGGGGACGCGGGGCGCAGTATTTT. Encoded protein: CASSQVASGGRGAQYF. The chain is built from TRBV4-3 and TRBJ2-3; TRBD2 agrees at 10 bases. V trimming: 1 base; J trimming: 10 bases; junction bases outside the gene matches: 11. The germline V gene encodes CDR1 LGHNA and CDR2 YSLEER. The CDR3 loop spans 16 amino acids.

This clone was recorded only once. This chain joins TRBV5-5 and TRBJ1-1; D remains ambiguous. CDR3 length: 15 amino acids. The V gene lost 0 bases and the J gene lost 1 base, with 10 bases spanning the gap. From germline, CDR1 is SGHKS and CDR2 YYEKEE (reference sequence). Here the CDR3 reads CASSLVGSSNTEAFF. DNA for the CDR3: TGTGCCAGCAGCTTGGTTGGCTCCTCGAACACTGAAGCTTTCTTT.

The chain combines TRBV9 with TRBJ1-3; TRBD1 might be the D (6 bases). Looked up from germline, CDR1 is SGDLS and CDR2 is YYNGEE. CDR3 length: 16 residues. With 0 bases removed from V and 3 bases from J, the gap between germline ends came to 13 bases. CDR3 sequence reads: CASSVDGRGYGNTIYF. CDR3 coding DNA: TGTGCCAGCAGCGTAGATGGCAGGGGTTATGGAAACACCATATATTTT.

The chain carries TRBV5-5 and TRBJ1-1, with D unresolved. The V gene lost 4 bases and the J gene lost 3 bases, with 16 bases spanning the gap. The CDR3 is made up of 15 amino acids. The germline V gene encodes CDR1 SGHKS and CDR2 YYEKEE (reference sequence). CDR3 in amino acids: CASSPESNRDTEAFF. The CDR3, as DNA: TGTGCCAGCAGCCCGGAATCTAACAGAGACACTGAAGCTTTCTTT.

The chain recombines TRBV5-1 with TRBJ2-2; TRBD1 might be the D (6 bases). The CDR3 runs 15 residues. The V gene lost 1 base and the J gene lost 0 bases, with 7 bases spanning the gap. Germline-derived CDR1 and CDR2 are SGHRS and YFSETQ. The CDR3 loop reads CASSLTGPNTGELFF. The CDR3 nucleotides are TGCGCCAGCAGCTTGACAGGGCCGAACACCGGGGAGCTGTTTTTT.

This clone was seen only a few times. Other DNA sequences in this specimen translate into the identical CDR3. This rearrangement joins TRBV19 to TRBJ1-1; 7 bases are shared with TRBD1. V gave up 6 bases and J gave up 3 bases; unmatched junction bases: 4. This CDR3 has 13 residues. Germline CDR1 is LNHDA and CDR2 is SQIVND (reference sequence). Here the CDR3 reads CASSRQGDTEAFF. As DNA, the CDR3 is TGTGCCAGTAGCCGACAGGGCGACACTGAAGCTTTCTTT.

The chain employs TRBV5-8 and TRBJ2-1; 9 bases are a match to TRBD2. This CDR3 spans 16 amino acids. The V gene's germline CDR1 is SGHTS and CDR2 YDEGEE. With 1 base clipped from V and 7 bases from J, the junction kept 9 bases outside the gene matches. CDR3 in amino acids: CASSLLAGILTNEQFF. The CDR3 DNA follows: TGTGCCAGCAGCTTGCTAGCGGGAATCTTAACGAATGAGCAGTTCTTC.

The V call is TRBV30, the J call TRBJ1-5; 8 bases match TRBD1. The length of the CDR3 is 13 residues. J gave up 8 bases and V 0 bases, and 3 bases lay outside the gene matches. Germline CDR1 reads GTSNPN; CDR2 reads SVGIG (reference sequence). CDR3 bases: TGTGCCTGGAGTGTCAGGGGGCGAGAGCCCCAGCATTTT. Translating gives CAWSVRGREPQHF.